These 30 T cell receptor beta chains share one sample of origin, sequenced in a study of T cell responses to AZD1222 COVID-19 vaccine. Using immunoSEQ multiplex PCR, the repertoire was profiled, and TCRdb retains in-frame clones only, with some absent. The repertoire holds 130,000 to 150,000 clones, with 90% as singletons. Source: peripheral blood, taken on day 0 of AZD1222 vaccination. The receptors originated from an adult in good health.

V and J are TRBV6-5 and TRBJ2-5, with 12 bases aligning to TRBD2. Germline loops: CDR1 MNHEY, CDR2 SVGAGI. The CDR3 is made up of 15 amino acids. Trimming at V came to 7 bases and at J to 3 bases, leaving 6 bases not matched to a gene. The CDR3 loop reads CASIPGLAGEETQYF. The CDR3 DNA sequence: TGTGCCAGCATCCCGGGACTAGCGGGTGAAGAGACCCAGTACTTC.

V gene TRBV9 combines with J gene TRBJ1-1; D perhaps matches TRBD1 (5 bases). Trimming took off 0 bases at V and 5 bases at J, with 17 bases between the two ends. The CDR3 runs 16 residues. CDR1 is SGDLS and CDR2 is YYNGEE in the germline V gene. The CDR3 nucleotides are TGTGCCAGCAGCGTAGATGAGGGTCTCGGGGGGACTGAAGCTTTCTTT. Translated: CASSVDEGLGGTEAFF.

CDR3 nucleotide sequence: TGCGCCAGCAACTTACTAGCGGATAACACCGGGGAGCTGTTTTTT. It translates to CASNLLADNTGELFF. The V call is TRBV5-1, the J call TRBJ2-2, with 8 bases matching TRBD2. With 6 bases clipped from V and 2 bases from J, the junction kept 6 bases outside the gene matches. The CDR3 contains 15 residues. The germline gives CDR1 SGHRS, CDR2 YFSETQ. The variable domain in full, completed from reference TRBV5-1 and TRBJ2-2, reads KAGVTQTPRYLIKTRGQQVTLSCSPISGHRSVSWYQQTPGQGLQFLFEYFSETQRNKGNFPGRFSGRQFSNSRSEMNVSTLELGDSALYLCASNLLADNTGELFFGEGSRLTVL.

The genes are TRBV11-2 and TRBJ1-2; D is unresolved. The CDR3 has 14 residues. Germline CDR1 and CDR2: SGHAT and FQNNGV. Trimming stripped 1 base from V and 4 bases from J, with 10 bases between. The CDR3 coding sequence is TGTGCCAGCAGCTTAGTTCGGGGAGGCTATGGCTACACCTTC. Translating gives CASSLVRGGYGYTF.

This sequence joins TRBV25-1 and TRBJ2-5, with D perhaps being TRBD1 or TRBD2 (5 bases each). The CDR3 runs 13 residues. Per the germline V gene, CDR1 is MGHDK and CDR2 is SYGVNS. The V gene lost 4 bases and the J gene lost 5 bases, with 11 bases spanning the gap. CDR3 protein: CASSVRGLETQYF. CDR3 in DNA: TGTGCCAGCAGTGTCCGGGGCCTGGAGACCCAGTACTTC.

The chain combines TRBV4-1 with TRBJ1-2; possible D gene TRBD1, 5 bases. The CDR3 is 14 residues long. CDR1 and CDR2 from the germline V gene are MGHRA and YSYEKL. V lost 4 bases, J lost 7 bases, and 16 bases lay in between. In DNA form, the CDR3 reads TGCGCCAGCAGCCCCTTCATGGGGGAAGCTGGCTACACCTTC. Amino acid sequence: CASSPFMGEAGYTF.

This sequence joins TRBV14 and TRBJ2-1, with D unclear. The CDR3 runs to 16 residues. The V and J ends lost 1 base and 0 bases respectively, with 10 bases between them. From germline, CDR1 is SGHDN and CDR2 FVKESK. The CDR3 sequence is CASSQGITSSYNEQFF. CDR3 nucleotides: TGTGCCAGCAGCCAAGGCATTACCAGCTCCTACAATGAGCAGTTCTTC.

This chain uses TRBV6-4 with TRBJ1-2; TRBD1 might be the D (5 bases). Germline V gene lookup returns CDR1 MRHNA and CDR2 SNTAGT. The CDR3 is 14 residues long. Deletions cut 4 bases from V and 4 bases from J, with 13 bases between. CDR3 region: CASSAQGSLYGYTF. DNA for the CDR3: TGTGCCAGCAGTGCCCAGGGCTCCCTCTATGGCTACACCTTC.

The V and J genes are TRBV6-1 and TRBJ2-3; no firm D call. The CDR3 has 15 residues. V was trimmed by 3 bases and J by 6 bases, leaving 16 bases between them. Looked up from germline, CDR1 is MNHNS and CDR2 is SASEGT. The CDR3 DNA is TGTGCCAGCAGTGAGGCTAGACCGGTCCTTGATACGCAGTATTTT. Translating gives CASSEARPVLDTQYF.

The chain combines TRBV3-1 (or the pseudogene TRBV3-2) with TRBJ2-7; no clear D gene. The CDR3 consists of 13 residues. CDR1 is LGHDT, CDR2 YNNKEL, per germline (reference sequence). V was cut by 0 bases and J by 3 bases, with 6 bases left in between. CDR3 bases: TGTGCCAGCAGCCAAGATCTTGACTACGAGCAGTACTTC. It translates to CASSQDLDYEQYF.

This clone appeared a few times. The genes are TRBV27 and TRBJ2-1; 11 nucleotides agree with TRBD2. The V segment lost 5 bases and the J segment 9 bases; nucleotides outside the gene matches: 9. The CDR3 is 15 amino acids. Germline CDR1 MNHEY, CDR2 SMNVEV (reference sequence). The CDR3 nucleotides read TGTGCCAGCAGTCCTAGCGGGGGGCCCTTCGGTGAGCAGTTCTTC. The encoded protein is CASSPSGGPFGEQFF.

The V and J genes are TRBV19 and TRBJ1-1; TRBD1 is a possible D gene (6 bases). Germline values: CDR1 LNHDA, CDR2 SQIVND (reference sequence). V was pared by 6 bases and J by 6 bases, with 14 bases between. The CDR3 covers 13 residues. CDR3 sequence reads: CASSLRGAAEAFF. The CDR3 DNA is TGTGCCAGTAGCCTTCGGGGGGCGGCTGAAGCTTTCTTT.

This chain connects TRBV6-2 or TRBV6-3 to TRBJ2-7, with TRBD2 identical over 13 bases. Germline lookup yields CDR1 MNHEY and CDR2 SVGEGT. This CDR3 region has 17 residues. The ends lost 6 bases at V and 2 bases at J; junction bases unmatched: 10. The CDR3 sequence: CASSFRLAGGNTYEQYF. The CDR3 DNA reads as TGTGCCAGCAGCTTTCGACTAGCGGGAGGAAACACCTACGAGCAGTACTTC.

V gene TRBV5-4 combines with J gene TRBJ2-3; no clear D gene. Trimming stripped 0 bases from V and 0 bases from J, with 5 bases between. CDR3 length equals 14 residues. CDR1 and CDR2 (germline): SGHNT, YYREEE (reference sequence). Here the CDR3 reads CASSLVVSTDTQYF. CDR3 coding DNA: TGTGCCAGCAGCTTGGTGGTTAGCACAGATACGCAGTATTTT.

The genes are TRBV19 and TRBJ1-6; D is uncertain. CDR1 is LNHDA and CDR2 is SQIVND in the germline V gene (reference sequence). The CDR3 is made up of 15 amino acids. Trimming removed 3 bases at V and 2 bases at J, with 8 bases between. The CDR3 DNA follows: TGTGCCAGTAGTATCGCTAGGGCCTATAATTCACCCCTCCACTTT. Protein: CASSIARAYNSPLHF.

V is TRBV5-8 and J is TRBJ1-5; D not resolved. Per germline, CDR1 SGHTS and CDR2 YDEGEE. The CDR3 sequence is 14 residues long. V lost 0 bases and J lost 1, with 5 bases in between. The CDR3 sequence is CASSLGLSNQPQHF. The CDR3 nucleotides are TGTGCCAGCAGCTTGGGACTGAGCAATCAGCCCCAGCATTTT.

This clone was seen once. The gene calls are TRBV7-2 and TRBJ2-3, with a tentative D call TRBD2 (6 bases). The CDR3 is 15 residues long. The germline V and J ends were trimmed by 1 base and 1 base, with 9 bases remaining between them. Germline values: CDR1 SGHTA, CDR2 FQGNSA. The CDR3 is CASSLDGSGTDTQYF. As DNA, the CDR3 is TGTGCCAGCAGCTTAGACGGGAGCGGCACAGATACGCAGTATTTT.

The CDR3 is CASSLSGNTIYF. As DNA, the CDR3 is TGTGCCAGCAGCTTATCTGGAAACACCATATATTTT. The chain couples TRBV13 to TRBJ1-3, with no clear D. The CDR3 extends over 12 amino acids. Germline V gene lookup returns CDR1 PRHDT and CDR2 FYEKMQ (reference sequence). The V end lost 2 bases, the J end lost 1 base, and 0 bases lay between the germline ends.

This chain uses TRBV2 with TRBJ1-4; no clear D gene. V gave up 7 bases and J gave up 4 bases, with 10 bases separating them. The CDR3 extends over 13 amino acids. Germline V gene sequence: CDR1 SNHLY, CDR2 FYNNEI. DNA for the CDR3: TGTGCCAGCAAGGCCAGCCGTAATGAAAAACTGTTTTTT. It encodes CASKASRNEKLFF.

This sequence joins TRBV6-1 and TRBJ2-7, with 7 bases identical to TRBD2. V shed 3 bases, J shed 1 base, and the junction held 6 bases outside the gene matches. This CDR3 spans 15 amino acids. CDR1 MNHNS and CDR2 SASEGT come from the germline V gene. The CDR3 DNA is TGTGCCAGCAGTGAGGGGGATAGCGGGTCCTACGAGCAGTACTTC. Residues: CASSEGDSGSYEQYF.

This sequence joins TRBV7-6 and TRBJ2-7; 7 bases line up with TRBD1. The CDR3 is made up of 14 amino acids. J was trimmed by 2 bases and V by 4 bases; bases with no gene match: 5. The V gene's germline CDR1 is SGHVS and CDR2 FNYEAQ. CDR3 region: CASSSGTVPYEQYF. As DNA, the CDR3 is TGTGCCAGCAGCTCCGGGACAGTGCCCTACGAGCAGTACTTC.

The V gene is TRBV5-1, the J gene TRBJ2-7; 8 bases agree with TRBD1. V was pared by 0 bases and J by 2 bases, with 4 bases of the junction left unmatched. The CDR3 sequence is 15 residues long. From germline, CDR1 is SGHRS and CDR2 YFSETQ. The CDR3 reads CASSLERRGPYEQYF. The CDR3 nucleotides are TGCGCCAGCAGCTTGGAACGCAGGGGGCCCTACGAGCAGTACTTC.

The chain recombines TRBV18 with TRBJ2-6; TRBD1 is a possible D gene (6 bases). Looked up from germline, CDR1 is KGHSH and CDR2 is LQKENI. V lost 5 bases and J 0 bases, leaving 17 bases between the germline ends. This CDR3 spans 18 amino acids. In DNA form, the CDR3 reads TGTGCCAGCTCAACAACAGGGTCAACTAACTCTGGGGCCAACGTCCTGACTTTC. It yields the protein CASSTTGSTNSGANVLTF.

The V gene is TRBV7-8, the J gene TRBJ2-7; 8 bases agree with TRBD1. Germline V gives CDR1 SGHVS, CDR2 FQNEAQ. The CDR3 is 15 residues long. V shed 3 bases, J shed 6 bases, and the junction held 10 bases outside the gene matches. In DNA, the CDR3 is TGTGCCAGCAGCTTGACAGGGGCCGCGCAAGGCGAGCAGTACTTC. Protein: CASSLTGAAQGEQYF. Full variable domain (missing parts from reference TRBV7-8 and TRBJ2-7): GAGVSQSPRYKVAKRGQDVALRCDPISGHVSLFWYQQALGQGPEFLTYFQNEAQLDKSGLPSDRFFAERPEGSVSTLKIQRTQQEDSAVYLCASSLTGAAQGEQYFGPGTRLTVT.

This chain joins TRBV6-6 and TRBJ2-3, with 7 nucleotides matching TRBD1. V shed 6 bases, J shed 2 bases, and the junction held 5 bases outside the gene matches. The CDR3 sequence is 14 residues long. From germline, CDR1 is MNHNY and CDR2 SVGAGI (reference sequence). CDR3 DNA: TGTGCCAGCAGAAAGACAGGGACCACAGATACGCAGTATTTT. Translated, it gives CASRKTGTTDTQYF.

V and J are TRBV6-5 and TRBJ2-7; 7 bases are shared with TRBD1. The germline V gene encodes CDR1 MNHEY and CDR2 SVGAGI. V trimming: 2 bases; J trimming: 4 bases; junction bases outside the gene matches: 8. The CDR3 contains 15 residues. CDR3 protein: CASSYARGLNYEQYF. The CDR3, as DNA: TGTGCCAGCAGTTACGCTAGGGGGCTTAATTACGAGCAGTACTTC.

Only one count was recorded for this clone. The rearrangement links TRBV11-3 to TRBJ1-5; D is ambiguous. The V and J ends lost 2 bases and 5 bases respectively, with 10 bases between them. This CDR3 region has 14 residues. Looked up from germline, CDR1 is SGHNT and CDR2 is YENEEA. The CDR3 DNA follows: TGTGCCAGCAGCTTAATTATGAGGGATCAGCCCCAGCATTTT. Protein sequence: CASSLIMRDQPQHF.

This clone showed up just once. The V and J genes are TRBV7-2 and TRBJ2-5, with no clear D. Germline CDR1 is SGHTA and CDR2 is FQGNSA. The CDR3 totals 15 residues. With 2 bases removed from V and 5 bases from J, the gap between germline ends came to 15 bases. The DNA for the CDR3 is TGTGCCAGCAGCTTATTTGAGCTGCCCTCGGAGACCCAGTACTTC. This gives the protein CASSLFELPSETQYF.

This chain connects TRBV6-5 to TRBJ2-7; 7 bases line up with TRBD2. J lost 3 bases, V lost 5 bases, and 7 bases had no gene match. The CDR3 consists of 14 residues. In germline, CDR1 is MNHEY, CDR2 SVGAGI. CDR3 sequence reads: CASSRTSYNYEQYF. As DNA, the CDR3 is TGTGCCAGCAGTCGGACTAGTTACAACTACGAGCAGTACTTC.

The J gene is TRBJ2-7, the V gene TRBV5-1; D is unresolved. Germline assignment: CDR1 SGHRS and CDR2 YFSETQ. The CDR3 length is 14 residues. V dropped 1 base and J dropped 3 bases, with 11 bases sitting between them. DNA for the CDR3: TGCGCCAGCAGCTTGTTAGGAACCTTCTACGAGCAGTACTTC. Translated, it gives CASSLLGTFYEQYF.